The sequence of this T cell receptor (beta chain) was determined in a study of blood T cell repertoires in COVID-19. Study details: Some COVID-19 samples were acute and others convalescent; all came from the United States, Italy and Spain. T cells, B-cell-depleted T cells, or PBMCs provided the cDNA or gDNA that served as material.

The CDR3 is 12 amino acids. With 5 bases removed from V and 4 bases from J, the gap between germline ends came to 8 bases. Germline-derived CDR1 and CDR2 are SEHNR and FQNEAQ (reference sequence). Authors' methods: Estimation of nucleated cell counts relied on the amplification of reference gene primers. Produced via immunoSEQ multiplex PCR; TCRdb's table is partial and in-frame only. The DNA was the basis for D and trimming; V, J and clone size are from that table. The sample has 130,000 to 150,000 clones, around 90% seen once; the top ten hold 1.5% to 2%. What was sequenced was peripheral blood. The receptor was derived from a man in his 70s with acute or convalescent COVID-19. This rearrangement joins TRBV7-9 to TRBJ1-1; D uncertain. CDR3 in DNA: TGTGCCAGCAGCCGGGCGGGCACTGAAGCTTTCTTT. Protein sequence: CASSRAGTEAFF.